This T cell receptor beta chain was sequenced in a study of T cell responses to AZD1222 COVID-19 vaccine. The wider study: Whether given at about 4 or about 12 weeks, second doses were pooled.

Overall study results and limits: The donors showed a predominance of white British ancestry and of females, with possible underestimation of clonal diversity. Spike-wide coverage was observed for vaccine-associated CD4 TCRs, with dominant responses at 160-218 and 743-854.

The protocol was immunoSEQ multiplex PCR, while the TCRdb copy is restricted to in-frame clones and leaves out a portion. The sample has more than 85,000 clones, 75% to 90% seen once; the top ten hold 4.5% to 5.5%. Unmatched junction bases numbered 18, after V lost 5 bases and J lost 5 bases. CDR1 and CDR2 from the germline V gene are SEHNR and FQNEAQ (reference sequence). This CDR3 is built from 18 residues. In the case of this clone: What it binds is unknown.

The sequence was obtained from an adult in good health. This chain connects TRBV7-9 to TRBJ2-1; 7 bases are a match to TRBD2. Sequenced here: peripheral blood, sampled on day 0 of AZD1222 vaccination. The CDR3: CASSPRGKTSVMNNEQFF. CDR3 coding DNA: TGTGCCAGCAGCCCTAGAGGAAAAACTAGCGTAATGAACAATGAGCAGTTCTTC.